This T cell receptor (beta chain) emerged from a study of cytomegalovirus exposure and HLA in healthy donors (dated by TCRdb to about 2017). Study-wide context: An earlier analysis of several hundred of the donors reported roughly 270 Gb of sequence data and 100 million to 140 million unique TCR beta sequences from about 179 million T cells. In addition to the first cohort of roughly 670 subjects, a separate validation cohort of some 120 different subjects was used. The study used immunosequencing to profile the T cell repertoires of around 600 subjects and linked those repertoires to cytomegalovirus serostatus. In a later genetic analysis, genome-wide SNP genotypes for about 55% of the roughly 700 donors were used, and that subset was treated as a discovery cohort. The later analysis used no new phenotypic data to find candidate immune exposures, relying instead on TCR beta sequences and their occurrence across donors. The study aimed to test whether cataloging public T cell receptors could reveal signatures of past pathogen exposure. Typing coverage differed by locus: A, B, C, DRB1 and DQB1 were typed in roughly 620-640 donors, DQA1 in 500 to 550, DPA1 in 600 to 610, and DPB1 in just under 490. Four to six DR-DQ haplotypes were handled as single units for association and clustering, since linkage in the cohort was strong. In an earlier analysis of about 590 of the donors, high-throughput TCR beta sequencing was used to judge whether each TCR beta V gene segment behaved as functional or pseudogenic. Every discovery cohort repertoire had been produced on one sequencing platform. To predict cytomegalovirus infection status, the study combined high-throughput TCR immunosequencing, statistical association of individual TCRs with disease status, and machine learning. Of the approximately 400 genotyped donors, about 80% fell in the genetic ancestry cluster associated with self-reported Caucasian donors. Class I and class II HLA loci were covered by the typing at four-digit resolution. On average, 235,054 unique TCR beta nucleotide sequences were sequenced per donor among some 430 genotyped donors of the cohort, with roughly 18% of those sequences being non-productive. About 280 gigabases of sequencing data and some 85 million unique TCR sequences were included in an early release covering roughly 600 HLA-typed donors. To study patterns of TCR occurrence, a later analysis re-analyzed previously published TCR beta repertoires from around 660 donors and added high-resolution HLA genotyping. Donor age, sex, ethnicity and CMV serostatus were compiled alongside the repertoire data. Beyond this particular receptor, the publication reports: A further reported finding was that TCR beta sequences accurately predicted the HLA-A and HLA-B alleles for most subjects in the first cohort. Compared with the roughly 720-donor mean, donors in an Asian-associated ancestry cluster had fewer N-insertions in productive TCRs, according to a later genetic analysis. Roughly uniform sequencing depth across donors was assumed in presence/absence analyses, although this assumption may not hold. The authors suggested that the approach could potentially be generalized to other disease states and immunological phenotypes. Three of the identified cytomegalovirus-associated TCR beta chains were confirmed in vitro to be specific for cytomegalovirus antigens. In a later analysis, HLA-associated TCR beta chains were found to be more clonally expanded and to have lower generation probabilities than equally common non-associated chains. In a later analysis, TCR association rates were found to vary across HLA loci, with the most associated TCRs seen for DRB1 alleles and the fewest for HLA-C alleles. At a false discovery rate of 0.05, a later analysis linked 15,000 to 20,000 TCR beta sequences to specific HLA alleles. A total of 150 or so TCR beta chains were listed by the study as associated with cytomegalovirus. While some public TCRs were present in many individuals, most TCR sequences turned up only very rarely across donors. Because the 87-base-pair reads could not distinguish some IMGT-functional V segments, including TRBV6-2 and TRBV6-3, those segments were excluded. V-gene and J-gene trimming of TCR beta chains was associated with a missense DCLRE1C variant in a later genetic analysis, and the association was replicated in an independent cohort. In an earlier analysis of around 600 of the donors, most TCR beta V segments appeared in productive rearrangements about 90% or about 30% of the time, broadly matching IMGT annotations. A later analysis found that most CMV-associated TCR beta chains appeared HLA-restricted, with HLA associations seemingly driven largely by CMV exposure. A cluster of highly shared sequence variants was judged likely to be a technical artifact of the sequencing pipeline. HLA typing was unavailable for some donors at each locus, so association tests used only the typed subset. In this cohort, only TCR beta chains were sequenced, and detectable features were limited by the absence of alpha or paired-chain data. When HLA alleles, especially DR and DQ, strongly co-occurred, TCR associations were difficult to assign to individual alleles. According to a later analysis, parvovirus B19, influenza, CMV and Epstein-Barr virus appeared linked to several top co-occurrence clusters. Cytomegalovirus status was reported to be diagnosed by the classifier with high specificity and sensitivity in both the original and validation cohorts. Correlated functional status among segregating V segments might reflect linkage disequilibrium, but an unknown experimental factor could not be ruled out. The only immune exposure information available for the cohort was CMV serostatus. Because counts were too low, 15 to 20 rarely observed V segments, including chromosome 9 orphons, were left out of the earlier analysis of approximately 580 of the donors.

In total, 630 or so healthy bone marrow donors made up the cohort. All cohort members were sampled while nominally healthy, although unrecorded immune exposures were likely present. The donor was CMV seronegative and belonged to the group of several hundred seronegative cohort members. A peripheral blood sample was collected from each donor, and TCR beta sequencing was performed on peripheral blood mononuclear cells. Genomic DNA extraction from the blood cell samples was performed with the Qiagen DNeasy Blood Extraction Kit. Of note for this clone: The target of this receptor is not known. It has no much larger one-base neighbor in the sample; base qualities were not kept.

The germline V gene encodes CDR1 MDHEN and CDR2 SYDVKM. Counted from cysteine to phenylalanine, this CDR3 has 15 amino acids. Only the CDR3 DNA stays, 45 bases, in frame from base 1. Libraries were prepared through the immunoSEQ multiplex PCR assay. For the multiplex PCR, a mixture combining 60 forward primers for TCR Vbeta segments and 13 reverse primers for TCR Jbeta segments was used. A multiplex PCR assay on genomic DNA amplified the CDR3 region of rearranged TCR beta genes. Amplified TCR beta libraries were sequenced as 87-base-pair reads on the Illumina HiSeq System. The original pipeline was this. In a later analysis, 77 million or so unique TCR beta chains were counted across the 500 to 850 repertoires, and roughly 10 million of these chains were shared by at least two donors. Raw reads were error-corrected and collapsed into unique sequences with a nearest-neighbor algorithm that merged closely related sequences to remove PCR and sequencing errors. Alignment of CDR3 sequences to IMGT reference sequences was used to assign V, D and J gene segments. For a sequence to be retained, a match of at least six nucleotides to both a V gene segment and a J gene segment was required. Rearrangements were classified as productive when the CDR3 lacked stop codons and remained in frame with V and J, and all other rearrangements were classified as non-productive. CDR3 was defined according to IMGT convention as the region running from the second conserved V-encoded cysteine to the conserved J-encoded phenylalanine. The earlier analysis of about 640 of the donors excluded any sequence lacking an unambiguous match to a single V gene segment. An earlier analysis of under 750 of the donors called V segments functional above 56.7% productive rearrangements and segregating when the between-donor standard deviation exceeded 5%. To diagnose cytomegalovirus status from the catalog of TCR beta chain sequences, a statistical classification framework was built. A later analysis assigned V and J genes by comparing TCR nucleotide sequences with IMGT/GENE-DB human TR gene sequences. In a later analysis, CDR3 sequences and most-parsimonious VDJ recombination scenarios were assigned using the TCRdist pipeline. In a later analysis, each TCR beta chain was defined by its CDR3 amino acid sequence together with its V-gene family, and reads without a unique V-gene family were excluded. A later analysis removed 500 to 650 highly shared, low-generation-probability nucleotide sequences to deal with suspected cross-contamination and a sequencing artifact. A later analysis calculated a clonal expansion index for each public chain from normalized within-repertoire ranks of inferred template counts. Generation probabilities in a later analysis came from a VDJ recombination model fitted to out-of-frame rearrangements, and those results were checked against IGoR. A later analysis scored TCR-TCR, TCR-HLA and TCR-CMV co-occurrence with hypergeometric tests, applying a repertoire-size bias correction to TCR pairs. False discovery rates were estimated in a later analysis by permuting HLA or CMV assignments 20 times. In a later analysis, co-occurring TCRs were grouped with DBSCAN, and TCRdist sequence similarity was added when clustering was performed within HLA-allele-positive subsets. Repertoires with fewer than 30,000 or more than 120,000 public chains, plus five repertoires with anomalous nucleotide sharing, were excluded from co-occurrence clustering. TCRdb took this table from immuneACCESS and kept in-frame rearrangements with V and J called. Such tables lack part of the clones; where checked against another copy, unresolved V genes explain under half of the gap, and the rest is unexplained. The DNA gave D and trimming, while V, J and clone size come from that table. For this sample there are about 130,000 clones; around three quarters appear just once. Over 2.5% of the sample goes to the ten largest clones.

The sequence links TRBV28 to TRBJ2-5, with TRBD2 matching 7 junction bases. The J call is uncertain, as TRBJ2-7 better fits the DNA end. The sequenced sample was PBMCs. The TCR comes from a woman aged 45-59 years in good health and CMV-seronegative. The DNA sequence is TGTGCCAGCACCGTGGGGGGGGTGTGGATCTACGAGCAGTACTTC. Protein translation: CASTVGGVWIYEQYF.